A single sample is the source of the 6 T cell receptor beta chains below, sequenced in a study of blood T cell repertoires in COVID-19. Clones were sequenced by immunoSEQ multiplex PCR, and TCRdb holds only the in-frame ones, with some missing. The sample carries about 350,000 clones, 88% recorded once. Input material: PBMCs or T cells enriched from blood (not recorded which). The receptors derive from a woman in her twenties or thirties who had been exposed to COVID-19.

V and J are TRBV7-2 and TRBJ2-5, with D possibly TRBD2 on 7 matching bases. The CDR3 length is 14 residues. Trimming removed 1 base at V and 7 bases at J, with 13 bases between. Germline V gene sequence: CDR1 SGHTA, CDR2 FQGNSA. DNA for the CDR3: TGTGCCAGCAGCTTAGATGCAGGGGAGGGGACCCAGTACTTC. This gives the protein CASSLDAGEGTQYF. The full variable domain, in which reference TRBV7-2 and TRBJ2-5 provide the parts outside the CDR3, is GAGVSQSPSNKVTEKGKDVELRCDPISGHTALYWYRQSLGQGLEFLIYFQGNSAPDKSGLPSDRFSAERTGGSVSTLTIQRTQQEDSAVYLCASSLDAGEGTQYFGPGTRLLVL.

The chain employs TRBV5-1 and TRBJ1-1; D uncertain. V lost 4 bases, J lost 0 bases, and 10 bases lay in between. Germline loops: CDR1 SGHRS, CDR2 YFSETQ. The CDR3 contains 14 residues. The CDR3 nucleotides are TGCGCCAGCAGCCTAGACCTAATGAACACTGAAGCTTTCTTT. It codes for CASSLDLMNTEAFF.

J is TRBJ2-5 and V is TRBV5-4; tentative D call: TRBD2 (6 bases). The V gene lost 0 bases and the J gene lost 5 bases, with 11 bases spanning the gap. The length of the CDR3 is 14 residues. The germline CDR1 and CDR2 sequences are SGHNT and YYREEE (reference sequence). CDR3 sequence (DNA): TGTGCCAGCAGCTTGGACGGGAGTGCGGAGACCCAGTACTTC. Translating gives CASSLDGSAETQYF.

This clone has only a few counts. V usage is TRBV6-5 and J usage is TRBJ2-6; TRBD1 might be the D (5 bases). The CDR3 is made up of 14 amino acids. Trimming took off 6 bases at V and 0 bases at J, with 6 bases between the two ends. Germline assignment: CDR1 MNHEY and CDR2 SVGAGI. Here the CDR3 reads CASRDNSGANVLTF. The CDR3 DNA sequence: TGTGCCAGCAGGGACAACTCTGGGGCCAACGTCCTGACTTTC.

This chain uses TRBV13 with TRBJ2-7, with TRBD1 matching 8 bases. Trimming at V came to 3 bases and at J to 2 bases, leaving 0 bases not matched to a gene. Germline loops: CDR1 PRHDT, CDR2 FYEKMQ (reference sequence). This CDR3 is built from 13 residues. The CDR3 loop is CASSFRGPYEQYF. The CDR3 coding sequence is TGTGCCAGCAGCTTCAGGGGGCCCTACGAGCAGTACTTC.

Turning to this clone: This sample includes further DNA sequences coding for the same CDR3. This chain links TRBV6-5 with TRBJ2-7; TRBD1 aligns across 8 bases. The CDR3 has 13 residues. With 7 bases clipped from V and 1 base from J, the junction kept 3 bases outside the gene matches. Germline loops: CDR1 MNHEY, CDR2 SVGAGI. CDR3 bases: TGTGCCAGCATGAGACAGGGGTCCTACGAGCAGTACTTC. It codes for CASMRQGSYEQYF.